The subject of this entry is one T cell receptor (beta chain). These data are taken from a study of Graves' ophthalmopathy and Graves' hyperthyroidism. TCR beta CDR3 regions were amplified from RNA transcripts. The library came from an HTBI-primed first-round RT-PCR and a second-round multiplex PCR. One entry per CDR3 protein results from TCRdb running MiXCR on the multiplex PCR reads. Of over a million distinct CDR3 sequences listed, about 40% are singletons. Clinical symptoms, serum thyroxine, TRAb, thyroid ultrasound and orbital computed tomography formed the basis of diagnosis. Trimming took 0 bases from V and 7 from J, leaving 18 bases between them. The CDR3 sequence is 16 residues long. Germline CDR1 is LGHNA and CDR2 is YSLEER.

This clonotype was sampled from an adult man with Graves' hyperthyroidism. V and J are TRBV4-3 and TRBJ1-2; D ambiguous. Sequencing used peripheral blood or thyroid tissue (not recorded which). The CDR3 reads CASSQDLVPRLLGYTF. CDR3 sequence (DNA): TGCGCCAGCAGCCAAGATCTTGTCCCCAGGCTCCTTGGCTACACCTTC.